A single sample gave rise to the 32 T cell receptor beta chains below, sequenced in a study of blood T cell repertoires in COVID-19. TCRdb keeps only in-frame clones here, not all; method: immunoSEQ multiplex PCR. The sample lists a few hundred thousand clones, roughly 90% occurring once. Sequenced input: PBMCs or T cells enriched from blood (not recorded which). These receptor sequences come from a woman aged 45-60 years in a cohort exposed to, infected with or recovered from COVID-19 (not recorded which).

The chain carries TRBV5-1 and TRBJ2-3; TRBD1 matches at 8 bases. Trimming removed 3 bases from V and 5 bases from J; junction bases left unmatched: 8. Germline values: CDR1 SGHRS, CDR2 YFSETQ. This CDR3 contains 15 residues. The CDR3 spells CASSWTGQGGDTQYF. CDR3 DNA sequence: TGCGCCAGCAGCTGGACAGGGCAGGGGGGAGATACGCAGTATTTT.

This chain connects TRBV30 to TRBJ1-6, with 8 bases aligning to TRBD1. The CDR3 covers 15 residues. From germline, CDR1 is GTSNPN and CDR2 SVGIG (reference sequence). V trimming: 1 base; J trimming: 6 bases; junction bases outside the gene matches: 5. CDR3 nucleotides: TGTGCCTGGAGTGCTGCAGGGGGCTTTAATTCACCCCTCCACTTT. Residues: CAWSAAGGFNSPLHF.

The chain links TRBV28 to TRBJ1-5; TRBD1 agrees at 7 bases. CDR3 length: 13 amino acids. With 4 bases clipped from V and 5 bases from J, the junction kept 2 bases outside the gene matches. Germline V CDR1 and CDR2: MDHEN, SYDVKM. This CDR3 is CASSSGGYQPQHF. CDR3 bases: TGTGCCAGCAGTTCAGGGGGGTATCAGCCCCAGCATTTT.

The genes are TRBV23-1 and TRBJ2-5, with TRBD2 matching 13 bases. TRBV23-1 qualifies as an ORF whose function is uncertain. The V segment lost 2 bases and the J segment 12 bases; nucleotides outside the gene matches: 12. The CDR3 totals 16 residues. This chain's CDR3 is CASSQGTSGALNPKYF. DNA of the CDR3: TGCGCCAGCAGTCAAGGGACTAGCGGGGCCCTTAACCCTAAGTACTTC.

This chain uses TRBV6-5 with TRBJ1-4; unclear D gene. Looked up from germline, CDR1 is MNHEY and CDR2 is SVGAGI. The CDR3 is 13 residues long. The V and J ends lost 6 bases and 8 bases respectively, with 13 bases between them. The CDR3 loop reads CASSPGGVEKLFF. The DNA for the CDR3 is TGTGCCAGCAGCCCGGGCGGGGTAGAAAAACTGTTTTTT.

The chain uses TRBV9 and TRBJ2-1; 9 nucleotides align to TRBD2. The CDR3 sequence is 16 residues long. The V segment lost 0 bases and the J segment 3 bases; nucleotides outside the gene matches: 4. Germline V lookup: CDR1 SGDLS, CDR2 YYNGEE. CDR3 bases: TGTGCCAGCAGCGTAGGTGCTAGCGGGAACTACAATGAGCAGTTCTTC. Its protein is CASSVGASGNYNEQFF.

This chain uses TRBV4-3 with TRBJ1-4; D may be TRBD1 (6 bases). Germline-derived CDR1 and CDR2 are LGHNA and YSLEER. This CDR3 has 18 residues. Deletions cut 4 bases from V and 5 bases from J, with 23 bases between. The CDR3 sequence: CASSPEDRRYKPNEKLFF. In DNA, the CDR3 is TGCGCCAGCAGCCCGGAGGACAGAAGATACAAACCGAATGAAAAACTGTTTTTT.

This clone has only a few counts. The chain is built from TRBV7-9 and TRBJ2-7; no definite D call. Germline lookup yields CDR1 SEHNR and CDR2 FQNEAQ (reference sequence). V lost 5 bases to trimming and J lost 5 bases, with 13 bases between them. The length of the CDR3 is 13 residues. The CDR3 nucleotides read TGTGCCAGCAGCCCGCGAGGTCCCGACGAGCAGTACTTC. This sequence encodes CASSPRGPDEQYF. Variable domain in full (rest from reference TRBV7-9 and TRBJ2-7): DTGVSQNPRHKITKRGQNVTFRCDPISEHNRLYWYRQTLGQGPEFLTYFQNEAQLEKSRLLSDRFSAERPKGSFSTLEIQRTEQGDSAMYLCASSPRGPDEQYFGPGTRLTVT.

Only one count was recorded for this clone. V and J are TRBV5-1 and TRBJ2-3; tentative D call: TRBD1 (6 bases). Germline V lookup: CDR1 SGHRS, CDR2 YFSETQ. The CDR3 runs 16 residues. V lost 5 bases, J lost 2 bases, and 18 bases lay in between. The CDR3 bases are TGCGCCAGCAGGAAGGACAGCTACCAGTTCACAGATACGCAGTATTTT. It translates to CASRKDSYQFTDTQYF.

The chain combines TRBV10-3 with TRBJ1-1; maybe TRBD1 (6 bases). CDR1 ENHRY and CDR2 SYGVKD come from the germline V gene. V lost 7 bases to trimming and J lost 0 bases, with 15 bases between them. The CDR3 length is 15 residues. Here the CDR3 DNA reads TGTGCCATCAAAGGGGGAGCAGAACTGAACACTGAAGCTTTCTTT. This gives the protein CAIKGGAELNTEAFF.

This chain uses TRBV5-6 with TRBJ2-2; tentative D call: TRBD2 (7 bases). The CDR3 totals 16 residues. Per germline, CDR1 SGHDT and CDR2 YYEEEE. V was trimmed by 4 bases and J by 6 bases, leaving 19 bases between them. CDR3 nucleotide sequence: TGTGCCAGCAGCACTGGCCCCGGGGGGCGCGCCGGGGAGCTGTTTTTT. Amino acid sequence: CASSTGPGGRAGELFF.

This chain connects TRBV11-1 to TRBJ2-2, with D perhaps matching TRBD1 (5 bases). With 0 bases removed from V and 7 bases from J, the gap between germline ends came to 15 bases. This CDR3 has 16 amino acids. The germline V gene has CDR1 SGHAT and CDR2 FQDESV (reference sequence). The CDR3 here is CASSLAGLLIGGELFF. The DNA of the CDR3 is TGTGCCAGCAGCTTAGCGGGGCTACTGATTGGCGGGGAGCTGTTTTTT.

This clone was counted only a few times. This chain connects TRBV18 to TRBJ2-7; 7 bases are a match to TRBD2. The ends lost 0 bases at V and 0 bases at J; junction bases unmatched: 11. The CDR3 is made up of 18 amino acids. Per the germline V gene, CDR1 is KGHSH and CDR2 is LQKENI. CDR3 coding DNA: TGTGCCAGCTCACCACCTCTATTCGGCGGGGGAAACTCCTACGAGCAGTACTTC. Translating gives CASSPPLFGGGNSYEQYF.

This clone has just one count. The chain combines TRBV30 with TRBJ2-7, with TRBD2 matching 13 bases. This CDR3 comprises 15 residues. The germline V gene encodes CDR1 GTSNPN and CDR2 SVGIG (reference sequence). After removal of 3 bases from V and 4 bases from J, the junction contained 6 bases not matched to a gene. CDR3 sequence reads: CAWRTLGLAGYEQYF. DNA for the CDR3: TGTGCCTGGAGAACGCTGGGACTAGCGGGGTACGAGCAGTACTTC.

The chain couples TRBV12-3 or TRBV12-4 to TRBJ1-6; D is perhaps TRBD1 (5 bases). V lost 5 bases, J lost 7 bases, and 9 bases lay in between. The CDR3 has 13 residues. DNA of the CDR3: TGTGCCAGCAGTCCAAACAGGAATTCACCCCTCCACTTT. It translates to CASSPNRNSPLHF.

This chain links TRBV14 with TRBJ2-7; D call uncertain. Germline V gene lookup returns CDR1 SGHDN and CDR2 FVKESK. The CDR3 has 12 residues. Trimming took 1 base from V and 6 from J, leaving 7 bases between them. Here the CDR3 reads CASSQALGEQYF. CDR3 coding DNA: TGTGCCAGCAGCCAAGCGCTAGGCGAGCAGTACTTC.

This chain links TRBV5-1 with TRBJ2-5, with TRBD2 matching over 7 bases. The CDR3 contains 15 residues. CDR1 is SGHRS, CDR2 YFSETQ, per germline. Trimming took 6 bases from V and 1 from J; bases not matched to a gene: 9. DNA of the CDR3: TGCGCCAGCACCCGAGGAGCTAGCGGCCAAGAGACCCAGTACTTC. The encoded protein is CASTRGASGQETQYF.

This chain links TRBV28 with TRBJ2-5; perhaps TRBD1 as D (6 bases). V lost 4 bases and J 5 bases, leaving 17 bases between the germline ends. CDR1 MDHEN and CDR2 SYDVKM come from the germline V gene. This CDR3 is built from 15 residues. The CDR3 sequence: CASSYSTHRAETQYF. The CDR3 DNA follows: TGTGCCAGCAGTTACTCCACGCACAGGGCGGAGACCCAGTACTTC. Combining the CDR3 with reference TRBV28 and TRBJ2-5 gives the whole variable domain DVKVTQSSRYLVKRTGEKVFLECVQDMDHENMFWYRQDPGLGLRLIYFSYDVKMKEKGDIPEGYSVSREKKERFSLILESASTNQTSMYLCASSYSTHRAETQYFGPGTRLLVL.

V is TRBV10-3 and J is TRBJ2-1; 10 bases align to TRBD1. Trimming cost V 1 base and J 8 bases; bases outside gene matches: 17. This CDR3 is 19 amino acids long. From germline, CDR1 is ENHRY and CDR2 SYGVKD. In DNA form, the CDR3 reads TGTGCCATCAGTGAGTGGTCGGTATCCGAGACAGGGGGCGGCGATGAGCAGTTCTTC. Amino acids: CAISEWSVSETGGGDEQFF.

V and J are TRBV7-3 and TRBJ2-2, with D maybe TRBD1 (6 bases). Between the trimmed V and J ends, which lost 6 bases and 1 base, there was a span of 9 bases. Germline V gives CDR1 SGHTA, CDR2 FQGTGA. This CDR3 contains 14 residues. In nucleotides, the CDR3 is TGTGCCAGCAGGGAACAGGGGAACACCGGGGAGCTGTTTTTT. As protein: CASREQGNTGELFF.

The V call is TRBV5-5, the J call TRBJ1-2; D not resolved. Trimming shortened V by 0 bases and J by 2 bases, and 11 bases separated the two germline ends. Germline loops: CDR1 SGHKS, CDR2 YYEKEE (reference sequence). The CDR3 has 15 residues. The CDR3 nucleotides are TGTGCCAGCAGCTTGGCCGAAGCCCTAAACTATGGCTACACCTTC. Translating gives CASSLAEALNYGYTF. Full variable domain (outside the CDR3, taken from reference TRBV5-5 and TRBJ1-2): DAGVTQSPTHLIKTRGQQVTLRCSPISGHKSVSWYQQVLGQGPQFIFQYYEKEERGRGNFPDRFSARQFPNYSSELNVNALLLGDSALYLCASSLAEALNYGYTFGSGTRLTVV.

The J gene is TRBJ2-5, the V gene TRBV30; 8 bases agree with TRBD1. Trimming at V came to 2 bases and at J to 5 bases, leaving 19 bases not matched to a gene. Germline V gene lookup returns CDR1 GTSNPN and CDR2 SVGIG (reference sequence). The CDR3 consists of 18 residues. DNA for the CDR3: TGTGCCTGGAGTCTTTCTCGGACAGGGCCCCCATCCAGGGAGACCCAGTACTTC. Translation: CAWSLSRTGPPSRETQYF.

The chain couples TRBV5-5 to TRBJ2-7, with TRBD2 matching over 12 bases. Looked up from germline, CDR1 is SGHKS and CDR2 is YYEKEE (reference sequence). V dropped 0 bases and J dropped 0; count of bases not matched to a gene: 13. The CDR3 has 20 residues. The CDR3 DNA is TGTGCCAGCAGCTTGGCGTCTCCTAGCGGGGGGGCCTTCCTCTCCTACGAGCAGTACTTC. It yields the protein CASSLASPSGGAFLSYEQYF.

V is TRBV9 and J is TRBJ2-2, with 7 bases matching TRBD2. CDR1 SGDLS and CDR2 YYNGEE come from the germline V gene. The V segment lost 5 bases and the J segment 4 bases; nucleotides outside the gene matches: 5. The CDR3 contains 14 residues. This chain's CDR3 is CASRRGGGTGELFF. CDR3 DNA: TGTGCCAGCAGGCGCGGGGGAGGCACCGGGGAGCTGTTTTTT.

This chain uses TRBV18 with TRBJ2-7; tentatively, D is TRBD2 (6 bases). Germline V gene lookup returns CDR1 KGHSH and CDR2 LQKENI. The CDR3 runs 14 residues. Trimming removed 5 bases from V and 6 bases from J, with 17 bases in between. CDR3: CASSVREIGGEQYF. CDR3 in DNA: TGTGCCAGCTCAGTCCGGGAAATCGGGGGCGAGCAGTACTTC. Based on the CDR3 plus reference TRBV18 and TRBJ2-7, the full variable domain is NAGVMQNPRHLVRRRGQEARLRCSPMKGHSHVYWYRQLPEEGLKFMVYLQKENIIDESGMPKERFSAEFPKEGPSILRIQQVVRGDSAAYFCASSVREIGGEQYFGPGTRLTVT.

This chain uses TRBV5-1 with TRBJ1-1; D possibly corresponds to TRBD1 (5 bases). The V and J ends lost 0 bases and 4 bases respectively, with 16 bases between them. The CDR3 runs to 16 residues. CDR1 and CDR2 (germline): SGHRS, YFSETQ. CDR3 in DNA: TGCGCCAGCAGCTTGGCCGGGGGAGGTGAGGTCACTGAAGCTTTCTTT. Its translation is CASSLAGGGEVTEAFF.

The chain has TRBV20-1 and TRBJ1-5; 8 bases map to TRBD1. This CDR3 has 14 residues. Germline assignment: CDR1 DFQATT and CDR2 SNEGSKA (reference sequence). Trimming cost V 3 bases and J 1 base; bases outside gene matches: 2. The CDR3 DNA is TGCAGTGCTAGTCAGGGGGCAAGCAATCAGCCCCAGCATTTT. Residues: CSASQGASNQPQHF.

V usage is TRBV7-3 and J usage is TRBJ1-2, with TRBD1 matching 7 bases. V lost 2 bases to trimming and J lost 5 bases; unmatched junction nucleotides: 5. Germline lookup yields CDR1 SGHTA and CDR2 FQGTGA. The CDR3 is 14 residues long. The CDR3 DNA reads as TGTGCCAGCAGCTTATATCCAGGGGGATATGGCTACACCTTC. Protein: CASSLYPGGYGYTF.

The rearrangement joins TRBV7-3 to TRBJ1-2, with D maybe TRBD1 (5 bases). Germline assignment: CDR1 SGHTA and CDR2 FQGTGA. V was trimmed by 3 bases and J by 7 bases, leaving 15 bases between them. The CDR3 loop spans 14 amino acids. The CDR3 DNA follows: TGTGCCAGCAGCTTCTACCCGGGACTTGGTGGCTACACCTTC. It codes for CASSFYPGLGGYTF. Using reference TRBV7-3 and TRBJ1-2 for the parts outside the CDR3, the full variable domain is GAGVSQTPSNKVTEKGKYVELRCDPISGHTALYWYRQSLGQGPEFLIYFQGTGAADDSGLPNDRFFAVRPEGSVSTLKIQRTERGDSAVYLCASSFYPGLGGYTFGSGTRLTVV.

This rearrangement joins TRBV19 to TRBJ1-5; TRBD1 is a possible D gene (5 bases). Per germline, CDR1 LNHDA and CDR2 SQIVND (reference sequence). CDR3 length equals 13 residues. V lost 7 bases and J lost 5, with 12 bases in between. CDR3 bases: TGTGCCAGTACAGGGAGGGCCCATCAGCCCCAGCATTTT. This codes for CASTGRAHQPQHF.

This sequence joins TRBV6-1 and TRBJ2-3, with D unclear. The V gene's germline CDR1 is MNHNS and CDR2 SASEGT. The CDR3 is 12 residues long. The V gene lost 6 bases and the J gene lost 3 bases, with 7 bases spanning the gap. The CDR3 DNA reads TGTGCCAGCAGCCCTCAGACAGATACGCAGTATTTT. Its translation: CASSPQTDTQYF.

This clone was counted once. V usage is TRBV2 and J usage is TRBJ1-2, with TRBD1 as a possible D gene (6 bases). Per germline, CDR1 SNHLY and CDR2 FYNNEI. This CDR3 has 15 amino acids. The V end lost 8 bases, the J end lost 7 bases, and 23 bases lay between the germline ends. CDR3 DNA: TGTGCCAGCCGTCGACAGGCAAACGACCTACCTGGCTACACCTTC. Residues: CASRRQANDLPGYTF.